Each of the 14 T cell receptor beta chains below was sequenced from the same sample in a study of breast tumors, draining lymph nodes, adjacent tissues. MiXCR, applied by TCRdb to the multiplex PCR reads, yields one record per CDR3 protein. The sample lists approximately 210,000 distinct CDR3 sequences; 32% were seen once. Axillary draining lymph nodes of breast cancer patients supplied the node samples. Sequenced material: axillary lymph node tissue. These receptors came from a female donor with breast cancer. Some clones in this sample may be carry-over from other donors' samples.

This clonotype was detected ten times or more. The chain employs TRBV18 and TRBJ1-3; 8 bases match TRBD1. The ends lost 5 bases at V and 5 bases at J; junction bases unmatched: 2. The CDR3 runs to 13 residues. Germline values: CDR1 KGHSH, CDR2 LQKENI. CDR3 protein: CASSGTGRNTIYF. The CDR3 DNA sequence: TGTGCCAGCTCAGGGACAGGCCGAAACACCATATATTTT.

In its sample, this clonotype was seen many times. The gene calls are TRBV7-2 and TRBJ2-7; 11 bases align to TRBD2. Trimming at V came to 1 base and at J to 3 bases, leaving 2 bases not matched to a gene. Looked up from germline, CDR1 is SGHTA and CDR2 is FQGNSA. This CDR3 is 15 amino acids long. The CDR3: CASSLGLAGIYEQYF. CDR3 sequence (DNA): TGTGCCAGCAGCTTAGGACTAGCGGGAATCTACGAGCAGTACTTC.

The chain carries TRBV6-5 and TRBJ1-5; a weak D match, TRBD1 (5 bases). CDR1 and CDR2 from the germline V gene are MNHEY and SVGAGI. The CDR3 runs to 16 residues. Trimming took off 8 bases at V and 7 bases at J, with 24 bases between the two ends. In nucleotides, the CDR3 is TGTGCCAGCCGCCCCGGGGACGGGTCTTACGAGCAGCCCCAGCATTTT. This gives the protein CASRPGDGSYEQPQHF.

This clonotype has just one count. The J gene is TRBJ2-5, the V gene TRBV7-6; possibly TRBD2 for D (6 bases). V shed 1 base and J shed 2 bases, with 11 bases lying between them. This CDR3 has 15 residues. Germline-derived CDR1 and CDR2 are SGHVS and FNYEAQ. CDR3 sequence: CASSLDSGTQETQYF. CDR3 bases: TGTGCCAGCAGCTTAGACTCGGGGACTCAAGAGACCCAGTACTTC. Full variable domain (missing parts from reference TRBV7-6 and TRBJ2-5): GAGVSQSPRYKVTKRGQDVALRCDPISGHVSLYWYRQALGQGPEFLTYFNYEAQQDKSGLPNDRFSAERPEGSISTLTIQRTEQRDSAMYRCASSLDSGTQETQYFGPGTRLLVL.

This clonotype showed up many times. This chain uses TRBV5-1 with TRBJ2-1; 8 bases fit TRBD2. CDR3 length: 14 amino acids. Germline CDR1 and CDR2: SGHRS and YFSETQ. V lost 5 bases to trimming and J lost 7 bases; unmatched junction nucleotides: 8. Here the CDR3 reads CASRSSGRRNEQFF. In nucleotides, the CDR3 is TGCGCCAGCAGATCCAGCGGGAGACGTAATGAGCAGTTCTTC.

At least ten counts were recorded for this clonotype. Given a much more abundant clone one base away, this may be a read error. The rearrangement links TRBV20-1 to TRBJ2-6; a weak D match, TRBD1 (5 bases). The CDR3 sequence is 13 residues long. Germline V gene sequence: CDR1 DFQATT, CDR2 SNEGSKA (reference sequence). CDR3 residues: CSALKQGPNALTF. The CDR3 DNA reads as TGCAGTGCTCTTAAGCAGGGCCCCAACGCCCTGACTTTC.

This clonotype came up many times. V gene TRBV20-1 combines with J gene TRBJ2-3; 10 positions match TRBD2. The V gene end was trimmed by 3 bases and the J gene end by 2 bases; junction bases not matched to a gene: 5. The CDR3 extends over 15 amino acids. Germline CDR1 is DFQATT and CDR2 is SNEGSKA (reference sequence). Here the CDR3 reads CSASPGTSVTDTQYF. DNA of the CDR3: TGCAGTGCTAGTCCCGGGACTAGCGTCACAGATACGCAGTATTTT.

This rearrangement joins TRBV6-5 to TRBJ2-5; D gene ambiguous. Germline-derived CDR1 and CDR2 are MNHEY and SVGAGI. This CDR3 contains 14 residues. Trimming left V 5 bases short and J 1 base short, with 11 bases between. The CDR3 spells CASSLRSGQETQYF. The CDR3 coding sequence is TGTGCCAGCAGTCTCAGGTCCGGCCAAGAGACCCAGTACTTC.

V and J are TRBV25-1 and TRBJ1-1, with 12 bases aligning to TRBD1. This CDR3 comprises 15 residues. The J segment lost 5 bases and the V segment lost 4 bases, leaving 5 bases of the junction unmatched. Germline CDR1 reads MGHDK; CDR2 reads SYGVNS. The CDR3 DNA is TGTGCCAGCAGTGCTGGGACAGGGGGCTTGACTGAAGCTTTCTTT. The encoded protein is CASSAGTGGLTEAFF.

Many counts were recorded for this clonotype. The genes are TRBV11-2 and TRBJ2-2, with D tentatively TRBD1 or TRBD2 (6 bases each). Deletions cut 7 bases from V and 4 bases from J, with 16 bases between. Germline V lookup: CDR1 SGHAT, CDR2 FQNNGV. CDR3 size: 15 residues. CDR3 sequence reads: CASTPWGAGTGELFF. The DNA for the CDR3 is TGTGCCAGCACCCCTTGGGGGGCCGGCACCGGGGAGCTGTTTTTT.

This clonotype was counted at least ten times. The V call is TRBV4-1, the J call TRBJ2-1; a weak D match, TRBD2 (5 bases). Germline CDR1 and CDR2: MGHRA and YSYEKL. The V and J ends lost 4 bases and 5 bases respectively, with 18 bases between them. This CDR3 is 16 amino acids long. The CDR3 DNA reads TGCGCCAGCAGCCTAATATGGGTGGGGAGTAACAATGAGCAGTTCTTC. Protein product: CASSLIWVGSNNEQFF.

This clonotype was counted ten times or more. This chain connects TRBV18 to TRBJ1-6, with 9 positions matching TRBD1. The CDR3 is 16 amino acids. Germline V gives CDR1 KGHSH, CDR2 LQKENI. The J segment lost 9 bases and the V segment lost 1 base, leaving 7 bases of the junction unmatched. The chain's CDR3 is CASSPLEGQGASPLHF. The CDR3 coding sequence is TGTGCCAGCTCACCACTTGAGGGACAGGGAGCTTCACCCCTCCACTTT.

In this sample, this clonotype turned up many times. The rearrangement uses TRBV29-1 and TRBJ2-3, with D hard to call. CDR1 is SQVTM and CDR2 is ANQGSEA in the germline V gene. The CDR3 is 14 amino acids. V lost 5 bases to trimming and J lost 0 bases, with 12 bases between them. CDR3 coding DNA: TGCAGCGTTCGGCCCCAGGTTAGCACAGATACGCAGTATTTT. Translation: CSVRPQVSTDTQYF.

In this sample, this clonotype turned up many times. This CDR3 is CASSSIGQTLGETQYF. DNA for the CDR3: TGTGCCAGCAGCTCTATTGGACAGACTCTAGGGGAGACCCAGTACTTC. The chain combines TRBV5-8 with TRBJ2-5; D perhaps matches TRBD1 (6 bases). Trimming stripped 3 bases from V and 5 bases from J, with 20 bases between. The germline V gene has CDR1 SGHTS and CDR2 YDEGEE. The CDR3 is 16 amino acids.